The following is a TCR beta chain sequence with its context. Its antigen is currently unknown. Within the sample, other DNA sequences also encode this same CDR3. The data are from a study of shared clonotypes between healthy human individuals. In the original workflow: Junction-only sequences without quality scores came from ImmunoSEQ, so filtering differed. TCRdb's table, derived via immunoSEQ multiplex PCR, lists solely in-frame clones and lacks some. For V, J and clone size, that table is used; D and trimming come from the DNA. This sample has some 2,500,000 clones, with approximately 93% found just once. General observations from the study: Only a few donors were included, so the genetic and exposure-history diversity represented was limited. Naive CD4 clonotypes overlapped across a handful of donors at roughly 4.5%.

Germline CDR1 reads MNHEY; CDR2 reads SVGAGI. The CDR3 has 13 amino acids. The junction had 4 bases not matched to a gene; V was cut back by 4 bases and J by 6 bases. Sequencing was done on a sample of naive CD4+ T cells from PBMCs. Specified subset: CD45RA+ positively selected. This receptor was obtained from a man aged 18 to 29 in good health. Some clones in this sample may be carry-over from other donors' samples. V usage is TRBV6-5 and J usage is TRBJ2-7; TRBD1 agrees at 9 bases. The CDR3 sequence is CASSSQGAGEQYF. The DNA for the CDR3 is TGTGCCAGCAGTTCACAGGGGGCTGGCGAGCAGTACTTC.